This T cell receptor beta chain was documented in a study of blood T cell repertoires in COVID-19. CDR1 is SGDLS and CDR2 is YYNGEE in the germline V gene. V dropped 4 bases and J dropped 6; count of bases not matched to a gene: 5. The CDR3 sequence is 15 residues long. Repertoires were generated with immunoSEQ multiplex PCR, while TCRdb's copy carries only in-frame clones and drops some. The sample consists of about 99,000 clones, roughly 78% of them appearing once. The chain is built from TRBV9 and TRBJ2-3, with 13 bases that match TRBD2. The clonotype originates from an elderly woman with active or convalescent COVID-19. The sequencing input was peripheral blood. CDR3 sequence: CASSTLAGGLDTQYF. The CDR3 DNA is TGTGCCAGCAGCACACTAGCGGGAGGGCTCGATACGCAGTATTTT.